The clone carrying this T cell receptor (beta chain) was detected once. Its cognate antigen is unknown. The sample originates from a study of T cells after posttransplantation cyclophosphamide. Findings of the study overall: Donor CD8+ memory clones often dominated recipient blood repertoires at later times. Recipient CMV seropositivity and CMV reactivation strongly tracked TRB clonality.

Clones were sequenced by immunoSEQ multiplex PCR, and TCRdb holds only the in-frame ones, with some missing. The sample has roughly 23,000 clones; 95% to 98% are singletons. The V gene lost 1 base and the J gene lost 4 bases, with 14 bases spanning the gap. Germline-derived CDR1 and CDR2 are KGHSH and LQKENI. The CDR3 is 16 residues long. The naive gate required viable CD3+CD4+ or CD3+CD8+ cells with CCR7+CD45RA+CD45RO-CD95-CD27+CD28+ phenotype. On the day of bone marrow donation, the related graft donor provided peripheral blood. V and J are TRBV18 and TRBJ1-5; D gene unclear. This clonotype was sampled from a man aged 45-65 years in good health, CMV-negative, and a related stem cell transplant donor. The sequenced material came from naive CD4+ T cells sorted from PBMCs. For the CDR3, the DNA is TGTGCCAGCTCACCACGGTCGGAAGCGGGTAATCAGCCCCAGCATTTT. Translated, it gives CASSPRSEAGNQPQHF.